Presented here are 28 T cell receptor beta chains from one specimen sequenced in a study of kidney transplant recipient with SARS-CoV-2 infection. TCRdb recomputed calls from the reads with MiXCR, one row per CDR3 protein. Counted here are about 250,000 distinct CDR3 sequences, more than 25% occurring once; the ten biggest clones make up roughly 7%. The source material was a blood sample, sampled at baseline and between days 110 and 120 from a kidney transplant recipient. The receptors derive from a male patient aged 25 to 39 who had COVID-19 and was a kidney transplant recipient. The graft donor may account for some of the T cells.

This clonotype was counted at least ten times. The chain's CDR3 is CASSTGTGGTEAFF. CDR3 in DNA: TGTGCCAGCAGTACCGGGACAGGGGGCACTGAAGCTTTCTTT. The V gene is TRBV6-5, the J gene TRBJ1-1, with TRBD1 matching 11 bases. The CDR3 is 14 residues long. Germline V gene data show CDR1 as MNHEY and CDR2 as SVGAGI. J lost 4 bases, V lost 5 bases, and 3 bases had no gene match.

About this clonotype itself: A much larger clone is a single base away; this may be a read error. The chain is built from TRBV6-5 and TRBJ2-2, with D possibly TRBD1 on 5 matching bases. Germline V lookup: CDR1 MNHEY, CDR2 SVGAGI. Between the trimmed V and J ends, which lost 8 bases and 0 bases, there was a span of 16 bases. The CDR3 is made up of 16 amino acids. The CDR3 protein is CASGVIPGPNTGELFF. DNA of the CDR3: TGTGCCAGCGGTGTCATACCAGGGCCGAACACCGGGGAGCTGTTTTTT.

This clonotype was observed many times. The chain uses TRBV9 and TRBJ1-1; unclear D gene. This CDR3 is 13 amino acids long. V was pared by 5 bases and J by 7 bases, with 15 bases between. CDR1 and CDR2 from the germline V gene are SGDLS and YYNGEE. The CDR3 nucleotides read TGTGCCAGCAGTCCCAGTCGGCAGGTTGAAGCTTTCTTT. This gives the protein CASSPSRQVEAFF.

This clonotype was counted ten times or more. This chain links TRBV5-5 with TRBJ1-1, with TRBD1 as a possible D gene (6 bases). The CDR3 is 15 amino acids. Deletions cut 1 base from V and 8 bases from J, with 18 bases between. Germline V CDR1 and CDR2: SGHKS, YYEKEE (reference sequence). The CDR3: CASSLRFLTGGEAFF. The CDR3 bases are TGTGCCAGCAGCTTGAGGTTTCTGACAGGTGGGGAAGCTTTCTTT. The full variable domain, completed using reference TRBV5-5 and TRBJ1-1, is DAGVTQSPTHLIKTRGQQVTLRCSPISGHKSVSWYQQVLGQGPQFIFQYYEKEERGRGNFPDRFSARQFPNYSSELNVNALLLGDSALYLCASSLRFLTGGEAFFGQGTRLTVV.

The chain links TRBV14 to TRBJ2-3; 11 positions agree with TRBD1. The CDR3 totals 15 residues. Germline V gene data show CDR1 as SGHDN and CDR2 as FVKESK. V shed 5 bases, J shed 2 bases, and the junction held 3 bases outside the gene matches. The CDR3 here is CASSRTGGHTDTQYF. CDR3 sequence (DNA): TGTGCCAGCAGCAGGACAGGGGGCCACACAGATACGCAGTATTTT.

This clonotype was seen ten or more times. The CDR3 coding sequence is TGTGCCAGCAGACCTGAAACCGGGGAGCTGTTTTTT. As protein: CASRPETGELFF. The V call is TRBV3-2, the J call TRBJ2-2. TRBV3-2 is assigned pseudogene status. The CDR3 runs to 12 residues.

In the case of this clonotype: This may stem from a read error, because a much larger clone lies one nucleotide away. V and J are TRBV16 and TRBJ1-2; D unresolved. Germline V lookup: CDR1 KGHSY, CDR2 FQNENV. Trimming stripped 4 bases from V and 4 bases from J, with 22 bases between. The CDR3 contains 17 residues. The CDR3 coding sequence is TGTGCCAGCAGCCTAGATCGGGTCGTTAGAAAGGCCTATGGCTACACCTTC. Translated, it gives CASSLDRVVRKAYGYTF.

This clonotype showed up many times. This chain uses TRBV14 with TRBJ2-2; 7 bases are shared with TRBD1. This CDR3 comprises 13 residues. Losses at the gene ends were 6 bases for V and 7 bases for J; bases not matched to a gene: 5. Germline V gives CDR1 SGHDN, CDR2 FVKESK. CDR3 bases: TGTGCCAGCAGTCTACAGGGGAACGGGGAGCTGTTTTTT. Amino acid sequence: CASSLQGNGELFF.

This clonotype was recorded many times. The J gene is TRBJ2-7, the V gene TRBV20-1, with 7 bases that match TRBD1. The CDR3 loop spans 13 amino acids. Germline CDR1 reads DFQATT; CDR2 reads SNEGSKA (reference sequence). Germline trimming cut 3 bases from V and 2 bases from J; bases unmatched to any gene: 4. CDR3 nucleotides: TGCAGTGCTAGTCGTCAGGGGGCCTACGAGCAGTACTTC. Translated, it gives CSASRQGAYEQYF.

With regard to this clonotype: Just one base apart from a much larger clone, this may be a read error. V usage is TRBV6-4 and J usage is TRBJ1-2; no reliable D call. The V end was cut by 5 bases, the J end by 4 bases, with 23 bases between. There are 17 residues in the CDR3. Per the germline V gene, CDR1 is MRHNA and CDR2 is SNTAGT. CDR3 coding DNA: TGTGCCAGCAGTAGCTGTGTCTCACACGGAAGGACCTATGGCTACACCTTC. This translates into CASSSCVSHGRTYGYTF.

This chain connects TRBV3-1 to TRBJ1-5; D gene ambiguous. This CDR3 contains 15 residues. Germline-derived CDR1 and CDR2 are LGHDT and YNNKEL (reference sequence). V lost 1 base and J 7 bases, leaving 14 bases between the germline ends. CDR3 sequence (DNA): TGTGCCAGCAGCCAAGGCCCCTTTGATCGGCAGCCCCAGCATTTT. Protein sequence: CASSQGPFDRQPQHF.

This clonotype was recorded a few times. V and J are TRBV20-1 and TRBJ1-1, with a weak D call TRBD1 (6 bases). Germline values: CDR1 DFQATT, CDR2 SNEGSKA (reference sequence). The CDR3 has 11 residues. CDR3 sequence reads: CRTTGNTEAFF. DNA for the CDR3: TGCAGAACGACAGGGAACACTGAAGCTTTCTTT.

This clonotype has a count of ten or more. CDR3 region: CAWSYKRYRKTYGYTF. The DNA of the CDR3 is TGTGCCTGGAGCTACAAGCGTTATAGAAAGACCTATGGCTACACCTTC. This chain uses TRBV30 with TRBJ1-2; unclear D gene. The CDR3 covers 16 residues. Germline-derived CDR1 and CDR2 are GTSNPN and SVGIG (reference sequence). The ends were cut back, 3 bases at V and 4 bases at J, with 21 bases in the middle.

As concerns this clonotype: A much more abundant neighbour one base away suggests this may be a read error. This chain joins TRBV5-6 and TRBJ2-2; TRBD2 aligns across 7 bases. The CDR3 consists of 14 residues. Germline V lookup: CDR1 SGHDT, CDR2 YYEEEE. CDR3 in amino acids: CASSTGGNTGGLFF. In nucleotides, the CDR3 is TGTGCCAGCAGCACCGGGGGGAACACCGGGGGGCTGTTTTTT.

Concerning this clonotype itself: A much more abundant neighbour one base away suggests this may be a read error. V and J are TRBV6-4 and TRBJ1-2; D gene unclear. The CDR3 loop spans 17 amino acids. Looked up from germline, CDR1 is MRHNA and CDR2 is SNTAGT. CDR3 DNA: TGTGCCTGCAGTAGGAATTGCTCACACGGAAAGACCTATGGCTACACCTTC. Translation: CACSRNCSHGKTYGYTF.

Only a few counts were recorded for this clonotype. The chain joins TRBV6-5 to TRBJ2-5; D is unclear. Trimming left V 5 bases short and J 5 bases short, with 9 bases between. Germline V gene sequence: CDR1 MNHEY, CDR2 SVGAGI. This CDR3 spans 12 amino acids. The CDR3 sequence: CASSPGRETQYF. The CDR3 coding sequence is TGTGCCAGCAGTCCCGGACGCGAGACCCAGTACTTC.

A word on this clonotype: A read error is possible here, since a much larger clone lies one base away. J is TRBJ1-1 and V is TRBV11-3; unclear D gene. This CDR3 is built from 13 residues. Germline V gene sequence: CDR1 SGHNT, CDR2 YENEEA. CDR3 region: CAGSFGYSPEAFF. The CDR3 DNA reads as TGTGCCGGCAGCTTTGGGTATTCCCCTGAAGCTTTCTTT.

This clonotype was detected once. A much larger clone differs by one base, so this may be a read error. The CDR3, as DNA: TGTGCCGCCAGTGTCCACCATAGTACCAGAAAGACCTATGGCTACACCTTC. Residues: CAASVHHSTRKTYGYTF. This chain uses TRBV24-1 with TRBJ1-2, with no clear D. The V gene's germline CDR1 is KGHDR and CDR2 SFDVKD. The CDR3 extends over 17 amino acids.

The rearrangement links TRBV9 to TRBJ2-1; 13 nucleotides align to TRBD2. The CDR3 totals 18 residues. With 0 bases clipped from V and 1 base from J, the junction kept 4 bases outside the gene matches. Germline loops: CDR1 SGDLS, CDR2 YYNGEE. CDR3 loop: CASSVATGLAGSYNEQFF. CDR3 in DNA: TGTGCCAGCAGCGTAGCTACGGGACTAGCGGGGTCCTACAATGAGCAGTTCTTC. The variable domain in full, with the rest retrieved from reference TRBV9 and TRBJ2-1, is DSGVTQTPKHLITATGQRVTLRCSPRSGDLSVYWYQQSLDQGLQFLIQYYNGEERAKGNILERFSAQQFPDLHSELNLSSLELGDSALYFCASSVATGLAGSYNEQFFGPGTRLTVL.

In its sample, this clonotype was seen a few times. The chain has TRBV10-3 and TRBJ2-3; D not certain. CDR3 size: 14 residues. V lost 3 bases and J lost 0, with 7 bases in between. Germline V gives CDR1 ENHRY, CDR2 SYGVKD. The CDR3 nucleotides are TGTGCCATCAGTGAATTGGACAGCACAGATACGCAGTATTTT. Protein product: CAISELDSTDTQYF.

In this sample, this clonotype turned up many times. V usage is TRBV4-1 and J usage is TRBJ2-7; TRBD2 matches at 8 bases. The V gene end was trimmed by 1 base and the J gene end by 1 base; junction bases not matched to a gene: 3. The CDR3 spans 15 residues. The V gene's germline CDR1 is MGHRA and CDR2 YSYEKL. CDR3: CASSQGSGGSYEQYF. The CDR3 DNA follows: TGCGCCAGCAGCCAAGGGAGCGGGGGTTCCTACGAGCAGTACTTC.

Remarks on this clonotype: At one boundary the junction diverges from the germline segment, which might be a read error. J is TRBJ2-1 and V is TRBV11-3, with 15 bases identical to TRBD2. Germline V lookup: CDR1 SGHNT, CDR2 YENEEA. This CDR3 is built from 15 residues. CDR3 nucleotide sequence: TGTTCCAGCAGCTCCGGACTAGCGGGGGGGCATGAGCAGTTCTTC. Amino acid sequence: CSSSSGLAGGHEQFF.

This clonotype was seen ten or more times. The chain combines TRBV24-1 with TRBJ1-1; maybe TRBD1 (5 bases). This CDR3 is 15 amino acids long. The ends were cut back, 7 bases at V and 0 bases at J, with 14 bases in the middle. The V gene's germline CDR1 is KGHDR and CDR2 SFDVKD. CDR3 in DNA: TGTGCCACCAGGGCGGGACCGGGGTTGAACACTGAAGCTTTCTTT. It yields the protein CATRAGPGLNTEAFF.

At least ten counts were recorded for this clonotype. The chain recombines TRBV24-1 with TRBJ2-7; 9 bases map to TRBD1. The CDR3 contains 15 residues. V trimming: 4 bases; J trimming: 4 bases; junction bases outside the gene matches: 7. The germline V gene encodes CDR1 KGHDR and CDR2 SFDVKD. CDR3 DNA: TGTGCCACCAGTGACCCGGGACAGGGTGGGTACGAGCAGTACTTC. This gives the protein CATSDPGQGGYEQYF.

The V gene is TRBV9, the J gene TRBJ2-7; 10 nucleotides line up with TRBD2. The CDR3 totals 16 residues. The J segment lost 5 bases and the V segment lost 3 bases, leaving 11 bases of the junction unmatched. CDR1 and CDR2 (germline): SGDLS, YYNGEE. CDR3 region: CASSGNSGRAVDEQYF. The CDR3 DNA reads TGTGCCAGCAGCGGGAACAGCGGGAGGGCCGTGGACGAGCAGTACTTC.

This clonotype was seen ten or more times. This chain's CDR3 is CASSWDRNSGNTIYF. In nucleotides, the CDR3 is TGTGCCAGCAGCTGGGACAGGAACTCTGGAAACACCATATATTTT. The chain is built from TRBV7-9 and TRBJ1-3; 8 bases line up with TRBD1. Germline CDR1 is SEHNR and CDR2 is FQNEAQ (reference sequence). The CDR3 covers 15 residues. V gave up 4 bases and J gave up 0 bases; unmatched junction bases: 2.

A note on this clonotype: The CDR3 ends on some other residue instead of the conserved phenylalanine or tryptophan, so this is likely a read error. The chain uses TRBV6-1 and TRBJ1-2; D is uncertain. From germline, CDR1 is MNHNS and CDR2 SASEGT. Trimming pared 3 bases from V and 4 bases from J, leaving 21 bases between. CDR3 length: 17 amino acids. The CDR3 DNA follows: TGTGCCAGCAGTGAGAAGAGCTCTATGCGAAAGACCTATGGCTACACCTCC. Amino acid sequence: CASSEKSSMRKTYGYTS.

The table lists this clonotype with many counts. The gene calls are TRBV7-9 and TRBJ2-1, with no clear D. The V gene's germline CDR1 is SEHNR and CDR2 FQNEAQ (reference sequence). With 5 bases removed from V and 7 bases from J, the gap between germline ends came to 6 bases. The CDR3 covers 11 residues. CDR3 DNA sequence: TGTGCCAGCAGCCCGGTAAATGAGCAGTTCTTC. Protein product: CASSPVNEQFF. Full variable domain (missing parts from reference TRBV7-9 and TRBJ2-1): DTGVSQNPRHKITKRGQNVTFRCDPISEHNRLYWYRQTLGQGPEFLTYFQNEAQLEKSRLLSDRFSAERPKGSFSTLEIQRTEQGDSAMYLCASSPVNEQFFGPGTRLTVL.